Below are 31 T cell receptor beta chains sequenced from a single sample in a study of identical twins. TCRdb re-called the 5' RACE reads with MiXCR, one entry per CDR3 protein. The repertoire includes just under 650,000 distinct CDR3 sequences, 7.1% of them detected once, and over 1.5% sits in the top ten. The same sample was also studied in work on yellow fever vaccine responses in identical twins.

The sequencing sample was made of PBMCs. All receptors derive from a woman aged 18-29 years in good health.

This clonotype was detected many times. J is TRBJ2-7 and V is TRBV14; 7 bases match TRBD1. The CDR3 length is 13 residues. Germline assignment: CDR1 SGHDN and CDR2 FVKESK. Trimming removed 4 bases from V and 0 bases from J; junction bases left unmatched: 0. In nucleotides, the CDR3 is TGTGCCAGCAGCCGACAGGGCTCCTACGAGCAGTACTTC. It yields the protein CASSRQGSYEQYF.

This clonotype came up many times. The chain is built from TRBV6-5 and TRBJ1-4, with 9 bases aligning to TRBD1. The germline V gene has CDR1 MNHEY and CDR2 SVGAGI. CDR3 size: 15 residues. With V trimmed by 5 bases and J by 4 bases, 5 bases remained unmatched. The CDR3 reads CASSNRGQVNEKLFF. CDR3 sequence (DNA): TGTGCCAGCAGTAACAGGGGGCAGGTTAATGAAAAACTGTTTTTT.

This clonotype has just a few counts. V gene TRBV5-1 combines with J gene TRBJ2-5, with D possibly being TRBD1 (7 bases). Germline assignment: CDR1 SGHRS and CDR2 YFSETQ. V shed 0 bases and J shed 6 bases, with 12 bases lying between them. This CDR3 has 14 amino acids. The chain's CDR3 is CASSLGQGGQTQYF. CDR3 in DNA: TGCGCCAGCAGCTTGGGACAGGGAGGACAGACCCAGTACTTC.

For this clonotype: The conserved phenylalanine or tryptophan normally closing the CDR3 is absent here, so this likely arose from a read error. The rearrangement links TRBV5-5 to TRBJ1-2; 8 bases align to TRBD1. The CDR3 covers 13 residues. The germline V gene encodes CDR1 SGHKS and CDR2 YYEKEE (reference sequence). Trimming cost V 5 bases and J 8 bases; bases outside gene matches: 8. The CDR3 is CASSEPGGWGYTL. The CDR3 nucleotides are TGTGCCAGCAGTGAGCCAGGGGGCTGGGGCTACACCCTC.

This clonotype came up a few times. The chain links TRBV5-1 to TRBJ2-3; a possible D gene is TRBD1 (6 bases). The CDR3 sequence is 15 residues long. Deletions cut 2 bases from V and 5 bases from J, with 15 bases between. Per germline, CDR1 SGHRS and CDR2 YFSETQ. CDR3 coding DNA: TGCGCCAGCAGCTTACAGGGTTTGGTGCAAGATACGCAGTATTTT. Its translation is CASSLQGLVQDTQYF.

This clonotype was seen repeatedly, ten times or more. The rearrangement uses TRBV20-1 and TRBJ2-1, with a tentative D call TRBD2 (5 bases). Germline CDR1 reads DFQATT; CDR2 reads SNEGSKA (reference sequence). The V and J ends lost 4 bases and 5 bases respectively, with 15 bases between them. The CDR3 length is 14 residues. CDR3 bases: TGCAGTGCTACAATTGCGAGCGGTAACAATGAGCAGTTCTTC. Protein: CSATIASGNNEQFF.

This clonotype was counted ten times or more. The V call is TRBV7-8, the J call TRBJ2-7; TRBD2 aligns across 12 bases. Per germline, CDR1 SGHVS and CDR2 FQNEAQ. After removal of 6 bases from V and 7 bases from J, the junction contained 19 bases not matched to a gene. There are 18 residues in the CDR3. CDR3 sequence: CASRGTGSQTSGRVEQYF. As DNA, the CDR3 is TGTGCCAGCAGGGGAACCGGAAGCCAGACTAGCGGGAGAGTAGAGCAGTACTTC. Variable domain in full (rest from reference TRBV7-8 and TRBJ2-7): GAGVSQSPRYKVAKRGQDVALRCDPISGHVSLFWYQQALGQGPEFLTYFQNEAQLDKSGLPSDRFFAERPEGSVSTLKIQRTQQEDSAVYLCASRGTGSQTSGRVEQYFGPGTRLTVT.

This clonotype occurred many times. The chain recombines TRBV24-1 with TRBJ2-1; 10 bases map to TRBD1. V lost 4 bases to trimming and J lost 6 bases; unmatched junction nucleotides: 14. Germline assignment: CDR1 KGHDR and CDR2 SFDVKD. This CDR3 is built from 18 residues. The CDR3 here is CATSDPRPGTGVRNEQFF. CDR3 bases: TGTGCCACCAGTGACCCCCGACCCGGGACAGGGGTACGCAATGAGCAGTTCTTC.

The chain carries TRBV21-1 and TRBJ2-1; TRBD2, the D gene given by the table, was not confirmed from the DNA. TRBV21-1 is tagged as a pseudogene. The CDR3 sequence is 17 residues long. The DNA for the CDR3 is TGTGCCAGCAGCAACCGGAGATTTGCGGGATACCCCAATGAGCAGTTCTTC. It yields the protein CASSNRRFAGYPNEQFF.

This clonotype was seen more than once but under ten times. This chain joins TRBV28 and TRBJ1-2; a weak D match, TRBD1 (5 bases). The CDR3 is made up of 13 amino acids. Germline-derived CDR1 and CDR2 are MDHEN and SYDVKM. V lost 7 bases to trimming and J lost 10 bases, with 19 bases between them. The CDR3 loop is CASTQTVLPNYTF. For the CDR3, the DNA is TGTGCCAGCACCCAGACAGTTTTGCCTAACTACACCTTC.

The CDR3 is CASSSGLAQDTDTQYF. The DNA for the CDR3 is TGTGCCAGCAGCTCTGGACTAGCGCAAGACACAGATACGCAGTATTTT. J is TRBJ2-3 and V is TRBV11-2, with 9 bases lining up with TRBD2. The CDR3 is 16 amino acids. The germline V gene has CDR1 SGHAT and CDR2 FQNNGV. V shed 4 bases, J shed 2 bases, and the junction held 7 bases outside the gene matches.

This clonotype was counted ten times or more. The rearrangement joins TRBV10-1 to TRBJ2-7, with a possible D match to TRBD2 (5 bases). Germline values: CDR1 WNHNN, CDR2 SYGVQD (reference sequence). The CDR3 totals 14 residues. Trimming removed 2 bases at V and 6 bases at J, with 14 bases between. The chain's CDR3 is CASSEKLGWSEQYF. CDR3 nucleotide sequence: TGCGCCAGCAGTGAGAAACTAGGGTGGAGCGAGCAGTACTTC.

This clonotype appeared a few times. This chain links TRBV7-8 with TRBJ2-7, with 9 bases fitting TRBD1. The V and J ends lost 6 bases and 0 bases, in that order; junction bases with no gene match: 3. CDR3 length: 14 residues. In germline, CDR1 is SGHVS, CDR2 FQNEAQ. The CDR3 DNA reads TGTGCCAGCAGGGAGACAGGGGGCTCCTACGAGCAGTACTTC. Protein product: CASRETGGSYEQYF.

This clonotype was seen at least ten times. V gene TRBV7-9 combines with J gene TRBJ2-1, with 7 bases identical to TRBD1. CDR3 size: 15 residues. CDR1 is SEHNR and CDR2 is FQNEAQ in the germline V gene (reference sequence). Trimming at V came to 5 bases and at J to 0 bases, leaving 4 bases not matched to a gene. The CDR3 DNA reads as TGTGCCAGCAGCATACAGGGGAGCTCCTACAATGAGCAGTTCTTC. Translating gives CASSIQGSSYNEQFF.

The chain recombines TRBV20-1 with TRBJ2-4; TRBD2 is a possible D gene (5 bases). Per germline, CDR1 DFQATT and CDR2 SNEGSKA (reference sequence). V was pared by 1 base and J by 0 bases, with 10 bases between. The CDR3 is 15 residues long. The chain's CDR3 is CSARGAVLAKNIQYF. CDR3 DNA sequence: TGCAGTGCTAGAGGAGCGGTACTAGCCAAAAACATTCAGTACTTC.

The chain recombines TRBV14 with TRBJ1-2, with D hard to call. The CDR3 runs 24 residues. Germline CDR1 and CDR2: SGHDN and FVKESK. Deletions cut 4 bases from V and 0 bases from J, with 39 bases between. As DNA, the CDR3 is TGTGCCAGCAGCCCGTCGGATTATTCGCTCTTTGGGTCTTCTTCCTTACAAGCTAACTATGGCTACACCTTC. Translating it yields CASSPSDYSLFGSSSLQANYGYTF. The full variable domain, with the rest looked up from reference TRBV14 and TRBJ1-2, is EAGVTQFPSHSVIEKGQTVTLRCDPISGHDNLYWYRRVMGKEIKFLLHFVKESKQDESGMPNNRFLAERTGGTYSTLKVQPAELEDSGVYFCASSPSDYSLFGSSSLQANYGYTFGSGTRLTVV.

This clonotype appeared a few times. The V and J genes are TRBV7-6 and TRBJ2-2, with 11 bases aligning to TRBD1. V dropped 5 bases and J dropped 7; count of bases not matched to a gene: 9. In germline, CDR1 is SGHVS, CDR2 FNYEAQ. This CDR3 has 16 residues. In DNA, the CDR3 is TGTGCCAGCAGCCCCCGGACAGGGGGCGTTGGCGGGGAGCTGTTTTTT. Protein: CASSPRTGGVGGELFF.

This clonotype appeared many times. This chain uses TRBV6-2 or TRBV6-3 with TRBJ1-5; tentative D call: TRBD1 (5 bases). CDR3 length equals 13 residues. The germline CDR1 and CDR2 sequences are MNHEY and SVGEGT. Trimming cost V 7 bases and J 2 bases, with 9 bases left between them. CDR3 sequence (DNA): TGTGCCAGCACTGGGGGTCGCAATCAGCCCCAGCATTTT. Translated: CASTGGRNQPQHF.

This clonotype was seen a few times. This chain joins TRBV5-1 and TRBJ2-3; 7 bases match TRBD1. The CDR3 totals 17 residues. CDR1 and CDR2 (germline): SGHRS, YFSETQ. Losses at the gene ends were 0 bases for V and 1 base for J; bases not matched to a gene: 8. CDR3 coding DNA: TGCGCCAGCAGCTTGGCGCTAGGGGGCGGAGGCACAGATACGCAGTATTTT. Amino acid sequence: CASSLALGGGGTDTQYF.

As to this clonotype: A much bigger clone sits one base away, suggesting this may be a read error. The chain recombines TRBV29-1 with TRBJ2-5; D uncertain. Germline CDR1 SQVTM, CDR2 ANQGSEA. This CDR3 spans 13 amino acids. Trimming pared 3 bases from V and 5 bases from J, leaving 13 bases between. Written as DNA, the CDR3 is TGCAGCGTTGATGGATGGACGCTGGAGACCCAGTACTTC. Translation: CSVDGWTLETQYF. Supplemented by reference TRBV29-1 and TRBJ2-5, the full variable domain reads SAVISQKPSRDICQRGTSLTIQCQVDSQVTMMFWYRQQPGQSLTLIATANQGSEATYESGFVIDKFPISRPNLTFSTLTVSNMSPEDSSIYLCSVDGWTLETQYFGPGTRLLVL.

V usage is TRBV7-3 and J usage is TRBJ2-1; 7 positions match TRBD2. The germline gives CDR1 SGHTA, CDR2 FQGTGA. Trimming at V came to 6 bases and at J to 7 bases, leaving 12 bases not matched to a gene. The CDR3 spans 15 residues. The CDR3 sequence: CASREGTNRRNEQFF. CDR3 nucleotide sequence: TGTGCCAGCAGGGAGGGGACTAACAGAAGAAATGAGCAGTTCTTC.

The sample holds a few counts of this clonotype. The chain has TRBV20-1 and TRBJ2-7; D may be TRBD1 or TRBD2 (5 bases each). The CDR3 contains 15 residues. Germline V gives CDR1 DFQATT, CDR2 SNEGSKA (reference sequence). V lost 5 bases and J lost 3, with 20 bases in between. In DNA form, the CDR3 reads TGCAGTGCTTTCGGGGCTGCGGGTCCTAGCTACGAGCAGTACTTC. Translation gives CSAFGAAGPSYEQYF.

This clonotype came up a few times. CDR3 sequence: CASSYSRTVNSPLHF. CDR3 DNA: TGTGCCAGCAGTTACTCTCGGACAGTTAATTCACCCCTCCACTTT. The V call is TRBV6-5, the J call TRBJ1-6, with a weak D call TRBD1 (6 bases). V lost 0 bases and J lost 6, with 9 bases in between. This CDR3 comprises 15 residues. Per the germline V gene, CDR1 is MNHEY and CDR2 is SVGAGI.

This chain connects TRBV20-1 to TRBJ2-7, with TRBD2 identical over 11 bases. The CDR3 has 15 amino acids. Germline values: CDR1 DFQATT, CDR2 SNEGSKA (reference sequence). J gave up 7 bases and V 1 base, and 9 bases lay outside the gene matches. The chain's CDR3 is CSARADSGGAREQYV. CDR3 sequence (DNA): TGCAGTGCTAGAGCGGATAGCGGGGGGGCGCGGGAGCAGTACGTC.

This chain's CDR3 is CASSPIAGDTDTQYF. The CDR3 region has the DNA TGTGCCAGCAGCCCCATAGCGGGGGACACAGATACGCAGTATTTT. The chain has TRBV9 and TRBJ2-3; 9 nucleotides agree with TRBD2. V was clipped by 4 bases and J by 2 bases; unmatched bases: 5. The CDR3 totals 15 residues. The germline V gene encodes CDR1 SGDLS and CDR2 YYNGEE.

The rearrangement links TRBV24-1 to TRBJ2-7; 12 nucleotides agree with TRBD2. CDR1 and CDR2 (germline): KGHDR, SFDVKD. The CDR3 spans 15 residues. V trimming: 4 bases; J trimming: 6 bases; junction bases outside the gene matches: 6. The CDR3 nucleotides are TGTGCCACCAGTGAACGACTAGCGGGAGTTGGCGAGCAGTACTTC. Translating gives CATSERLAGVGEQYF.

This clonotype was detected a few times. The chain combines TRBV20-1 with TRBJ2-7, with D possibly TRBD2 on 5 matching bases. Trimming took 3 bases from V and 0 from J, leaving 9 bases between them. The CDR3 loop spans 13 amino acids. The germline V gene has CDR1 DFQATT and CDR2 SNEGSKA (reference sequence). In nucleotides, the CDR3 is TGCAGTGCTAGGGATGGGAGCTCCTACGAGCAGTACTTC. Protein: CSARDGSSYEQYF.

This clonotype was found a few times. The V and J genes are TRBV18 and TRBJ2-1, with 9 bases that match TRBD2. Looked up from germline, CDR1 is KGHSH and CDR2 is LQKENI. The CDR3 is 18 amino acids. V was clipped by 4 bases and J by 5 bases; unmatched bases: 15. CDR3 residues: CASSRTPLSGSLDNEQFF. As DNA, the CDR3 is TGTGCCAGCTCACGCACCCCACTTAGCGGGAGTTTAGACAATGAGCAGTTCTTC. Full variable domain (rest looked up from reference TRBV18 and TRBJ2-1): NAGVMQNPRHLVRRRGQEARLRCSPMKGHSHVYWYRQLPEEGLKFMVYLQKENIIDESGMPKERFSAEFPKEGPSILRIQQVVRGDSAAYFCASSRTPLSGSLDNEQFFGPGTRLTVL.

This clonotype was observed at least ten times. The chain carries TRBV15 and TRBJ1-5; the D is unclear. Germline V gene data show CDR1 as LNHNV and CDR2 as YYDKDF (reference sequence). The CDR3 extends over 15 amino acids. Trimming removed 0 bases at V and 4 bases at J, with 10 bases between. CDR3 in DNA: TGTGCCACCAGCAGAGATTTAGGGAATAATCAGCCCCAGCATTTT. Amino acids: CATSRDLGNNQPQHF.

Only a few counts were recorded for this clonotype. The chain joins TRBV6-2 or TRBV6-3 to TRBJ2-1, with 11 bases lining up with TRBD2. Per the germline V gene, CDR1 is MNHEY and CDR2 is SVGEGT. There are 17 residues in the CDR3. V shed 6 bases, J shed 0 bases, and the junction held 7 bases outside the gene matches. CDR3 amino acids: CASRTTSGSFSYNEQFF. The CDR3 region has the DNA TGTGCCAGCAGAACTACTAGCGGGAGTTTCTCCTACAATGAGCAGTTCTTC.

This chain joins TRBV2 and TRBJ2-1, with D possibly matching TRBD2 (6 bases). The V gene's germline CDR1 is SNHLY and CDR2 FYNNEI. This CDR3 contains 14 residues. V lost 7 bases and J lost 6, with 16 bases in between. The CDR3 coding sequence is TGTGCCAGCAACCCGGGACTCAGGGCCAATGAGCAGTTCTTC. Translation gives CASNPGLRANEQFF. Full variable domain (outside the CDR3, taken from reference TRBV2 and TRBJ2-1): EPEVTQTPSHQVTQMGQEVILRCVPISNHLYFYWYRQILGQKVEFLVSFYNNEISEKSEIFDDQFSVERPDGSNFTLKIRSTKLEDSAMYFCASNPGLRANEQFFGPGTRLTVL.